This TCR beta chain was recorded in a study of blood T cell repertoires in COVID-19. Study information: Acute and convalescent COVID-19 samples came from the United States, Italy and Spain.

V lost 9 bases, J lost 4 bases, and 12 bases lay in between. CDR3 size: 12 residues. Repertoires were generated with immunoSEQ multiplex PCR, while TCRdb's copy carries only in-frame clones and drops some. The repertoire includes fewer than 100,000 clones, roughly nine tenths of them detected once, and about a sixth sits in the top ten. The sequencing input was peripheral blood. This sequence was found in a man at least 80 years old in a cohort sampled during active COVID-19. The rearrangement links TRBV12-3 or TRBV12-4 to TRBJ1-1; possibly TRBD1 for D (6 bases). The CDR3 DNA reads TGTGCCAGTACAGGGCGTTTCACTGAAGCTTTCTTT. It yields the protein CASTGRFTEAFF.